These 23 T cell receptor beta chains came from one sample sequenced in a study of beta chain features in type 1 diabetes. Since all of the isolated RNA was reverse transcribed, expressed TCRB transcripts were what got sequenced. Method: immunoSEQ multiplex PCR; TCRdb's copy keeps in-frame clones and lacks some. The sample lists under 250,000 clones; about 14% were seen once. Source material: naive CD4+ T cells from blood. The source is a woman aged 40 to 50 in good health.

The V call is TRBV18, the J call TRBJ1-4, with 9 nucleotides matching TRBD1. The germline V gene encodes CDR1 KGHSH and CDR2 LQKENI. Unmatched junction bases numbered 3, after V lost 0 bases and J lost 7 bases. CDR3 length equals 15 residues. The CDR3 bases are TGTGCCAGCTCACCACCGGGACAGGGAAGTGAAAAACTGTTTTTT. Residues: CASSPPGQGSEKLFF.

Only a few counts were recorded for this clone. The chain couples TRBV28 to TRBJ2-7, with 9 nucleotides matching TRBD1. Looked up from germline, CDR1 is MDHEN and CDR2 is SYDVKM. Germline trimming cut 5 bases from V and 4 bases from J; bases unmatched to any gene: 6. The CDR3 totals 14 residues. The CDR3 spells CASSTPDRGYEQYF. In DNA form, the CDR3 reads TGTGCCAGCAGTACCCCGGACAGGGGATACGAGCAGTACTTC.

This clone was detected a few times. This CDR3 is CASSPDLASEQFF. In nucleotides, the CDR3 is TGTGCCAGCAGTCCAGACTTGGCCAGCGAGCAGTTCTTC. J is TRBJ2-1 and V is TRBV6-6; D uncertain. Germline CDR1 is MNHNY and CDR2 is SVGAGI (reference sequence). This CDR3 is 13 amino acids long. V was pared by 5 bases and J by 10 bases, with 15 bases between.

V and J are TRBV5-4 and TRBJ2-3, with 9 bases that match TRBD2. Germline loops: CDR1 SGHNT, CDR2 YYREEE (reference sequence). J lost 1 base, V lost 4 bases, and 4 bases had no gene match. The CDR3 is made up of 15 amino acids. As DNA, the CDR3 is TGTGCCAGCAGCCCAGCGGGGGGTCGCACAGATACGCAGTATTTT. Amino acids: CASSPAGGRTDTQYF.

This clone has just a few counts. The chain combines TRBV5-4 with TRBJ2-7; 8 bases line up with TRBD1. CDR1 is SGHNT and CDR2 is YYREEE in the germline V gene (reference sequence). The CDR3 contains 14 residues. V trimming: 2 bases; J trimming: 2 bases; junction bases outside the gene matches: 3. CDR3 in amino acids: CASSFNRGAYEQYF. The CDR3 coding sequence is TGTGCCAGCAGCTTCAACAGGGGGGCCTACGAGCAGTACTTC.

This clone was counted between two and nine times. This sequence joins TRBV5-1 and TRBJ2-1; D unresolved. V lost 4 bases, J lost 8 bases, and 13 bases lay in between. This CDR3 region has 13 residues. The germline V gene has CDR1 SGHRS and CDR2 YFSETQ. CDR3 in amino acids: CASSLVAGHEQFF. The CDR3 nucleotides are TGCGCCAGCAGCCTGGTGGCTGGCCATGAGCAGTTCTTC.

The rearrangement joins TRBV5-1 to TRBJ2-3, with 8 bases matching TRBD1. CDR1 and CDR2 from the germline V gene are SGHRS and YFSETQ. V dropped 5 bases and J dropped 2; count of bases not matched to a gene: 4. The CDR3 has 14 residues. As DNA, the CDR3 is TGCGCCAGCAGGACAGGGGATAACACAGATACGCAGTATTTT. The encoded protein is CASRTGDNTDTQYF.

Only a few counts were recorded for this clone. The rearrangement links TRBV4-3 to TRBJ2-4; D may be TRBD1 (5 bases). The V and J ends lost 0 bases and 13 bases respectively, with 7 bases between them. The CDR3 runs 11 residues. The germline V gene encodes CDR1 LGHNA and CDR2 YSLEER. CDR3 in amino acids: CASSQETVQYF. The CDR3 nucleotides are TGCGCCAGCAGCCAAGAGACAGTCCAGTACTTC.

The chain combines TRBV2 with TRBJ2-5, with D maybe TRBD2 (6 bases). The germline V gene has CDR1 SNHLY and CDR2 FYNNEI. V was cut by 4 bases and J by 5 bases, with 11 bases left in between. The CDR3 extends over 13 amino acids. This chain's CDR3 is CASSGGVYETQYF. The DNA for the CDR3 is TGTGCCAGCAGTGGCGGGGTTTATGAGACCCAGTACTTC.

The V gene is TRBV6-1, the J gene TRBJ2-5, with 8 bases matching TRBD2. The CDR3 spans 17 residues. J gave up 2 bases and V 1 base, and 9 bases lay outside the gene matches. The germline V gene encodes CDR1 MNHNS and CDR2 SASEGT. This CDR3 reads CASSEVFREGVQETQYF. CDR3 bases: TGTGCCAGCAGTGAAGTCTTCCGGGAGGGGGTACAAGAGACCCAGTACTTC.

V usage is TRBV5-1 and J usage is TRBJ2-7; 9 bases agree with TRBD1. V was clipped by 1 base and J by 3 bases; unmatched bases: 14. CDR1 SGHRS and CDR2 YFSETQ come from the germline V gene. The CDR3 loop spans 18 amino acids. The CDR3 DNA is TGCGCCAGCAGCTTGACGGGACGGGGGACAGGGAGGGACTACGAGCAGTACTTC. As protein: CASSLTGRGTGRDYEQYF. The complete variable domain, with remaining parts taken from reference TRBV5-1 and TRBJ2-7, reads KAGVTQTPRYLIKTRGQQVTLSCSPISGHRSVSWYQQTPGQGLQFLFEYFSETQRNKGNFPGRFSGRQFSNSRSEMNVSTLELGDSALYLCASSLTGRGTGRDYEQYFGPGTRLTVT.

The V call is TRBV7-2, the J call TRBJ1-1, with D possibly TRBD1 on 6 matching bases. Trimming shortened V by 3 bases and J by 0 bases, and 8 bases separated the two germline ends. Germline CDR1 SGHTA, CDR2 FQGNSA. The CDR3 has 14 amino acids. The CDR3 loop reads CASSLDSMNTEAFF. The CDR3, as DNA: TGTGCCAGCAGCTTGGACAGCATGAACACTGAAGCTTTCTTT.

This clone appeared a few times. V gene TRBV6-6 combines with J gene TRBJ2-7; 7 bases fit TRBD1. In germline, CDR1 is MNHNY, CDR2 SVGAGI (reference sequence). V lost 7 bases to trimming and J lost 5 bases; unmatched junction nucleotides: 5. The CDR3 is 12 amino acids. The chain's CDR3 is CASMRGLHEQYF. The CDR3 region has the DNA TGTGCCAGCATGAGGGGGCTTCACGAGCAGTACTTC.

The chain is built from TRBV5-1 and TRBJ2-3, with TRBD2 as a possible D gene (6 bases). CDR3 size: 15 residues. Germline CDR1 reads SGHRS; CDR2 reads YFSETQ. The ends were cut back, 0 bases at V and 5 bases at J, with 13 bases in the middle. CDR3 amino acids: CASSLVGGYEDTQYF. The CDR3 DNA reads TGCGCCAGCAGCTTGGTTGGGGGGTATGAAGATACGCAGTATTTT.

This clone came up a few times. This chain joins TRBV29-1 and TRBJ2-5; the match to TRBD2 covers 9 bases. CDR1 is SQVTM, CDR2 ANQGSEA, per germline. V lost 4 bases and J lost 0; bases outside the gene matches: 6. The CDR3 loop spans 15 amino acids. The CDR3 nucleotides read TGCAGCGTTGTTGTGCTAGCGGGGTACCAAGAGACCCAGTACTTC. This translates into CSVVVLAGYQETQYF.

The gene calls are TRBV19 and TRBJ1-2; D is undetermined. CDR1 and CDR2 from the germline V gene are LNHDA and SQIVND (reference sequence). The germline V and J ends were trimmed by 4 bases and 4 bases, with 13 bases remaining between them. The CDR3 has 14 amino acids. DNA of the CDR3: TGTGCCAGTAGTACTACTCGGCAGGCCTATGGCTACACCTTC. Translating gives CASSTTRQAYGYTF.

J is TRBJ2-3 and V is TRBV7-9; D call uncertain. Deletions cut 4 bases from V and 3 bases from J, with 8 bases between. Germline values: CDR1 SEHNR, CDR2 FQNEAQ (reference sequence). This CDR3 comprises 13 residues. The CDR3: CASSSHITDTQYF. The CDR3 DNA is TGTGCCAGCAGCTCCCACATAACAGATACGCAGTATTTT.

The genes are TRBV7-9 and TRBJ1-1; D uncertain. The CDR3 sequence is 15 residues long. Trimming shortened V by 1 base and J by 4 bases, and 13 bases separated the two germline ends. From germline, CDR1 is SEHNR and CDR2 FQNEAQ (reference sequence). The CDR3 nucleotides are TGTGCCAGCAGCTTAGAGGAGCGGGGAGGCACTGAAGCTTTCTTT. This encodes CASSLEERGGTEAFF.

Concerning this clone itself: Mismatch with germline at one junction end may stem from a read error. CDR3 sequence (DNA): TGCGCCAGCAACGTCGAGAATAGCAATCGGCCCCAGCATTTT. It encodes CASNVENSNRPQHF. The rearrangement links TRBV23-1 to TRBJ1-5, with D uncertain. TRBV23-1 is an ORF for which the function is uncertain. There are 14 residues in the CDR3.

The V call is TRBV6-1, the J call TRBJ2-1; TRBD1 agrees at 10 bases. CDR1 is MNHNS and CDR2 is SASEGT in the germline V gene. The CDR3 consists of 14 residues. Trimming removed 9 bases from V and 2 bases from J; junction bases left unmatched: 4. CDR3 DNA sequence: TGTGCCAGTCAGGGGACAGGGGCCTACAATGAGCAGTTCTTC. Protein: CASQGTGAYNEQFF.

This chain links TRBV18 with TRBJ2-7; D is ambiguous. CDR1 is KGHSH, CDR2 LQKENI, per germline. The ends were cut back, 0 bases at V and 0 bases at J, with 9 bases in the middle. The CDR3 extends over 15 amino acids. CDR3 loop: CASSPPSRSSYEQYF. In nucleotides, the CDR3 is TGTGCCAGCTCACCACCCTCAAGGAGCTCCTACGAGCAGTACTTC.

The gene calls are TRBV18 and TRBJ1-1; TRBD1 matches at 11 bases. Looked up from germline, CDR1 is KGHSH and CDR2 is LQKENI. This CDR3 comprises 17 residues. V dropped 4 bases and J dropped 4; count of bases not matched to a gene: 11. This chain's CDR3 is CASSQLDLGTGGTEAFF. CDR3 nucleotide sequence: TGTGCCAGCTCACAACTCGATCTGGGGACAGGGGGCACTGAAGCTTTCTTT.

This clone has only a few counts. The chain recombines TRBV19 with TRBJ2-5, with 11 positions matching TRBD2. V was pared by 4 bases and J by 5 bases, with 12 bases of the junction left unmatched. The CDR3 consists of 17 residues. The germline CDR1 and CDR2 sequences are LNHDA and SQIVND (reference sequence). CDR3 DNA: TGTGCCAGTAGTACCTCTAGCGGGGGGTTGTTTATGGAGACCCAGTACTTC. This translates into CASSTSSGGLFMETQYF.